These 10 T cell receptor beta chains originate from one sample sequenced in a study of blood T cells in healthy people across ages. The second PCR ran about 6 to 11 cycles with a sample-barcoded 5' primer and J-beta primers. TCRdb analysed the 5' RACE reads with MiXCR anew, one entry per CDR3 protein. The table records roughly 900,000 distinct CDR3 sequences, about 48% of them present only once. Sequences were obtained from blood. These receptors were collected from a man aged 25-45 years in good health.

The chain links TRBV21-1 to TRBJ2-2; the table's D call TRBD1 went unverified against the DNA. TRBV21-1 is a listed pseudogene. The CDR3 is 15 residues long. The CDR3 sequence is CASSRGQGSAGELFF. Written as DNA, the CDR3 is TGTGCCAGCAGCCGCGGACAGGGAAGTGCCGGGGAGCTGTTTTTT.

This clonotype turned up a few times. The V and J genes are TRBV4-3 and TRBJ2-3, with D possibly TRBD1 on 6 matching bases. V was clipped by 0 bases and J by 2 bases, with 9 bases between them. Germline values: CDR1 LGHNA, CDR2 YSLEER. The CDR3 sequence is 15 residues long. For the CDR3, the DNA is TGCGCCAGCAGCCAAGACCAGGGGAACACAGATACGCAGTATTTT. It codes for CASSQDQGNTDTQYF.

This clonotype was detected a few times. The CDR3 DNA reads TGTGCCAGCAGCCAAGATTCGGGACTAGCGGGGGTAAAAGAGACCCAGTACTTC. Its protein is CASSQDSGLAGVKETQYF. The rearrangement uses TRBV4-2 and TRBJ2-5; TRBD2 agrees at 14 bases. CDR1 LGHNA and CDR2 YNFKEQ come from the germline V gene. The CDR3 covers 18 residues. V was clipped by 0 bases and J by 3 bases; unmatched bases: 6.

The genes are TRBV7-3 and TRBJ2-3, with D perhaps assigned TRBD1 or TRBD2 (6 bases each). The CDR3 covers 14 residues. Germline CDR1 reads SGHTA; CDR2 reads FQGTGA. The V and J ends lost 5 bases and 5 bases respectively, with 14 bases between them. The CDR3, as DNA: TGTGCCAGCAGCCCGTTAGGGGGGCAAGATACGCAGTATTTT. It codes for CASSPLGGQDTQYF.

This clonotype was observed a few times. The V call is TRBV12-3 or TRBV12-4, the J call TRBJ2-3; D gene unclear. V lost 7 bases and J lost 5, with 13 bases in between. The CDR3 consists of 13 residues. The CDR3 coding sequence is TGTGCCAGCATGCTATCGTCGGGAGATACGCAGTATTTT. Residues: CASMLSSGDTQYF.

This clonotype came up once. In DNA form, the CDR3 reads TGTGCCAGCAGCTTATCGGGACAGGGGGAGTACTTC. It is translated as CASSLSGQGEYF. This chain connects TRBV11-1 to TRBJ2-5; 11 positions agree with TRBD1. This CDR3 region has 12 residues. J was trimmed by 12 bases and V by 2 bases; bases with no gene match: 2. The germline V gene encodes CDR1 SGHAT and CDR2 FQDESV (reference sequence).

The chain carries TRBV4-1 and TRBJ2-3; D remains unclear. Germline V lookup: CDR1 MGHRA, CDR2 YSYEKL. This CDR3 has 15 residues. V was clipped by 0 bases and J by 2 bases, with 9 bases between them. CDR3: CASSQDGHPTDTQYF. DNA of the CDR3: TGCGCCAGCAGCCAAGATGGCCACCCCACAGATACGCAGTATTTT.

This clonotype was found a few times. The V gene is TRBV4-3, the J gene TRBJ2-1; maybe TRBD2 (5 bases). Trimming cost V 4 bases and J 5 bases, with 15 bases left between them. Germline values: CDR1 LGHNA, CDR2 YSLEER. The length of the CDR3 is 15 residues. The CDR3 here is CASSPAGVNHNEQFF. The CDR3 DNA reads as TGCGCCAGCAGCCCAGCCGGGGTTAACCACAATGAGCAGTTCTTC.

This rearrangement joins TRBV12-3 or TRBV12-4 to TRBJ2-1; 11 bases are a match to TRBD2. CDR3 length equals 19 residues. V trimming: 6 bases; J trimming: 2 bases; junction bases outside the gene matches: 15. The CDR3, as DNA: TGTGCCAGCAGAGGAACTAGCGGGGGCCCAGTATTTCCCTACAATGAGCAGTTCTTC. As protein: CASRGTSGGPVFPYNEQFF.

The chain uses TRBV20-1 and TRBJ2-3; D ambiguous. The ends were cut back, 0 bases at V and 0 bases at J, with 7 bases in the middle. CDR1 and CDR2 (germline): DFQATT, SNEGSKA (reference sequence). The CDR3 contains 14 residues. The CDR3 spells CSAREPASTDTQYF. CDR3 nucleotides: TGCAGTGCTAGAGAGCCAGCTAGCACAGATACGCAGTATTTT.